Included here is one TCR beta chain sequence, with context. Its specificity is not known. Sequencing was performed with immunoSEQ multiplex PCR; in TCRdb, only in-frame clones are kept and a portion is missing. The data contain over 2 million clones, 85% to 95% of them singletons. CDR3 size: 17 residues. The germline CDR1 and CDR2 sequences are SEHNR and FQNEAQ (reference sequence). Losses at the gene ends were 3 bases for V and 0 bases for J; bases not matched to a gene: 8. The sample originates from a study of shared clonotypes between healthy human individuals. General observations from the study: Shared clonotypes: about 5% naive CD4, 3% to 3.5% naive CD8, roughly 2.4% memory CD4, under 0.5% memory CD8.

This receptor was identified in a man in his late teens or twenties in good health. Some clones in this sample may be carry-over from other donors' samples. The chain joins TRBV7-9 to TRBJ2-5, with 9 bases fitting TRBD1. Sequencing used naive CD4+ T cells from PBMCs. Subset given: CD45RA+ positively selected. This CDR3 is CASSFVPGTGYQETQYF. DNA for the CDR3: TGTGCCAGCAGCTTCGTCCCCGGGACAGGGTACCAAGAGACCCAGTACTTC.